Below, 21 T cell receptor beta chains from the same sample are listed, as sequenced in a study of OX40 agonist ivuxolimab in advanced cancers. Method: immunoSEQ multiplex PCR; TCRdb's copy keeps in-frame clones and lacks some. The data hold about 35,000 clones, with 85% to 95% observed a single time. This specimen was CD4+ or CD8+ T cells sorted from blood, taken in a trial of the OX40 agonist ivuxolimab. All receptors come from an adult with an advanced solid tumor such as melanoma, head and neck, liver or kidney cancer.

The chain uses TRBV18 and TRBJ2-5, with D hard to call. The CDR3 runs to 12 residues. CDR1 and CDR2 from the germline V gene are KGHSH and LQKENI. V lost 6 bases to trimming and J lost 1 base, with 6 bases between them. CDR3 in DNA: TGTGCCAGCTCCCCAGTCCAAGAGACCCAGTACTTC. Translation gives CASSPVQETQYF.

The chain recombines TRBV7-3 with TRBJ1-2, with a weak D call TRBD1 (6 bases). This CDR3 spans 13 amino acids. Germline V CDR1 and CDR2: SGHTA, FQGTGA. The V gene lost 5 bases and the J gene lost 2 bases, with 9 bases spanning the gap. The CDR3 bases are TGTGCCAGCAGCGCGGACAGAAACTATGGCTACACCTTC. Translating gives CASSADRNYGYTF.

In DNA form, the CDR3 reads TGTGCCAGCAGCTTTCCAACGGGCTCTGGAAACACCATATATTTT. Its protein product is CASSFPTGSGNTIYF. This chain links TRBV5-4 with TRBJ1-3; D remains unclear. Germline loops: CDR1 SGHNT, CDR2 YYREEE (reference sequence). Between the trimmed V and J ends, which lost 2 bases and 0 bases, there was a span of 9 bases. The length of the CDR3 is 15 residues.

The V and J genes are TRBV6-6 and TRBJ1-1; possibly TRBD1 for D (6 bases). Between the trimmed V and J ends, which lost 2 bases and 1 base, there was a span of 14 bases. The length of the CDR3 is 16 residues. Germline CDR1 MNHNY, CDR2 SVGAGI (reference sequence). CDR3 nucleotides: TGTGCCAGCAGTTACGCCCGCAGGGGCCAGAACACTGAAGCTTTCTTT. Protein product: CASSYARRGQNTEAFF.

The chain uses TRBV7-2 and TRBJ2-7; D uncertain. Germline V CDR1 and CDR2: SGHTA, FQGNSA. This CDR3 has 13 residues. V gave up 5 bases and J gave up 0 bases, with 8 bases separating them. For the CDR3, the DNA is TGTGCCAGCAGCCCCCGAAACTCCTACGAGCAGTACTTC. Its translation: CASSPRNSYEQYF.

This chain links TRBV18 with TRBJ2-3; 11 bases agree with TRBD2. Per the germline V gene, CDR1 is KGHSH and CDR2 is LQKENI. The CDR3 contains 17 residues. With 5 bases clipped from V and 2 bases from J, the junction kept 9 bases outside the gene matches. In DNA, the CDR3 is TGTGCCAGCTCATCCTCCGGGACTAGCGGATCCACAGATACGCAGTATTTT. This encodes CASSSSGTSGSTDTQYF.

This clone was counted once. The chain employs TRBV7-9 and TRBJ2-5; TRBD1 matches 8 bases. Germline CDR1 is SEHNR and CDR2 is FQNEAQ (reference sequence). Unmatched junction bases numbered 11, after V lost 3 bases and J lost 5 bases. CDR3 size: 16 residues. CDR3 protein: CASSFEVRGRQETQYF. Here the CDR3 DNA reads TGTGCCAGCAGCTTCGAGGTCAGGGGGCGCCAGGAGACCCAGTACTTC.

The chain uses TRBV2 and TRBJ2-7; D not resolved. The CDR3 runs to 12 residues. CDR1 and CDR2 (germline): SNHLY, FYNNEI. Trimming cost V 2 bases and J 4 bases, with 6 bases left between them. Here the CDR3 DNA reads TGTGCCAGCAGTGAACAGACATACGAGCAGTACTTC. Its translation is CASSEQTYEQYF.

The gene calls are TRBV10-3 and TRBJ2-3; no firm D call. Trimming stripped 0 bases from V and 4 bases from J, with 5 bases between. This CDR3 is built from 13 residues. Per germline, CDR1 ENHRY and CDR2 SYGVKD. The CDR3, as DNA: TGTGCCATCAGTGAGTCAGGGCCAGATACGCAGTATTTT. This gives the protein CAISESGPDTQYF.

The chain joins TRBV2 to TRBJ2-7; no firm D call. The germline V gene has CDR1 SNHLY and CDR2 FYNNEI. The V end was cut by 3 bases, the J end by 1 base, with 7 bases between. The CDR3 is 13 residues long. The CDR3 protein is CASSDGSSYEQYF. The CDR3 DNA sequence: TGTGCCAGCAGTGACGGTTCTTCCTACGAGCAGTACTTC.

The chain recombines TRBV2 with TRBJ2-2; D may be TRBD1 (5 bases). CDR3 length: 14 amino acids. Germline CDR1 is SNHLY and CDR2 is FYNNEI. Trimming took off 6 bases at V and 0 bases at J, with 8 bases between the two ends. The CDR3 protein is CASRVDTNTGELFF. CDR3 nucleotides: TGTGCCAGCAGGGTGGACACGAACACCGGGGAGCTGTTTTTT. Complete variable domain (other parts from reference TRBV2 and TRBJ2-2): EPEVTQTPSHQVTQMGQEVILRCVPISNHLYFYWYRQILGQKVEFLVSFYNNEISEKSEIFDDQFSVERPDGSNFTLKIRSTKLEDSAMYFCASRVDTNTGELFFGEGSRLTVL.

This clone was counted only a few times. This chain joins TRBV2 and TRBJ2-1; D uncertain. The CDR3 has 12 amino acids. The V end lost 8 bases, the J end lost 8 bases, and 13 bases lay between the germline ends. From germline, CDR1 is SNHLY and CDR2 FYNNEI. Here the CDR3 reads CASASGGYEQFF. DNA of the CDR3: TGTGCCAGCGCGTCGGGCGGCTATGAGCAGTTCTTC.

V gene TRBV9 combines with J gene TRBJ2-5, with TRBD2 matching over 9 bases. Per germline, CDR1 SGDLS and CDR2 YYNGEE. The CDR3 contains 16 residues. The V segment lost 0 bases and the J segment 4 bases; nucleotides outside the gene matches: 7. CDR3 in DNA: TGTGCCAGCAGCGTAGGTTCTGGCGGGGGGGTAGAGACCCAGTACTTC. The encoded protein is CASSVGSGGGVETQYF.

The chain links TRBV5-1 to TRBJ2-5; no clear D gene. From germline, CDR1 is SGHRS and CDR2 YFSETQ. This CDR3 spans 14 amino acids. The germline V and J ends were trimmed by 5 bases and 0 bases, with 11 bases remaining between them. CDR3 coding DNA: TGCGCCAGCAGGGTACAGCCGTACCAAGAGACCCAGTACTTC. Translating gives CASRVQPYQETQYF.

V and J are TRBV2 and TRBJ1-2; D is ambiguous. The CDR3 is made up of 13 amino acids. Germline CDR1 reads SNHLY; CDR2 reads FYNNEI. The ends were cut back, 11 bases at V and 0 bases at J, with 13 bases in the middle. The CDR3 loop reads CAGETRTNYGYTF. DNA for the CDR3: TGTGCCGGCGAGACACGGACTAACTATGGCTACACCTTC.

CDR3: CASSQAIIQSRKAFF. CDR3 sequence (DNA): TGCGCCAGCAGCCAAGCGATAATACAGTCAAGGAAAGCTTTCTTT. The V gene is TRBV4-3, the J gene TRBJ1-1; D not resolved. V was clipped by 1 base and J by 9 bases, with 18 bases between them. CDR3 length: 15 residues. CDR1 and CDR2 from the germline V gene are LGHNA and YSLEER.

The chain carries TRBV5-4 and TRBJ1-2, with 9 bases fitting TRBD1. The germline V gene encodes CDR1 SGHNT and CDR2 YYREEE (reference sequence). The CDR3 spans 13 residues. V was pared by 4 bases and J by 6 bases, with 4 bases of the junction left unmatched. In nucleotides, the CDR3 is TGTGCCAGCAGCCCGGACAGGGGCCATGGCTACACCTTC. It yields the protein CASSPDRGHGYTF.

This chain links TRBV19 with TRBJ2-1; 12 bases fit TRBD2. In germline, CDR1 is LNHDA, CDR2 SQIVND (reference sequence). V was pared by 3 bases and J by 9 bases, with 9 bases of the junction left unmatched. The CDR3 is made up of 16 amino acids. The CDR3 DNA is TGTGCCAGTAGTATTATCGCTAGCGGGGGGGCCTTTGAGCAGTTCTTC. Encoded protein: CASSIIASGGAFEQFF.

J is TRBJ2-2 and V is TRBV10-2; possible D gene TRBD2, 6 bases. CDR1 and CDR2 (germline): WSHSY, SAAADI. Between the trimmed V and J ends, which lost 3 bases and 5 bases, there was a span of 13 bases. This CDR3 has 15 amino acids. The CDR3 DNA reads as TGCGCCAGCAGTGAAATAGGGGCGGGAACCGGGGAGCTGTTTTTT. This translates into CASSEIGAGTGELFF.

The CDR3 DNA sequence: TGTGCCAGCAGCCCCCTCGGGACGCGGGACACCGGGGAGCTGTTTTTT. Protein sequence: CASSPLGTRDTGELFF. The V and J genes are TRBV14 and TRBJ2-2; D tentatively reads TRBD1 or TRBD2 (5 bases each). V lost 4 bases to trimming and J lost 3 bases, with 15 bases between them. The CDR3 totals 16 residues. Germline CDR1 and CDR2: SGHDN and FVKESK.

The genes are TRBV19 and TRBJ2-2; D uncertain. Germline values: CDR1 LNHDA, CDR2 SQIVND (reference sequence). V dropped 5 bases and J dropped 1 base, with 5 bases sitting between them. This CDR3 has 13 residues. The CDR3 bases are TGTGCCAGTAGTCCCCAGAACACCGGGGAGCTGTTTTTT. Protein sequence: CASSPQNTGELFF.